Sequencing of this TCR beta chain was carried out in a study of response to subunit inactivated influenza vaccine. Trimming took 6 bases from V and 4 from J; bases not matched to a gene: 9. This CDR3 region has 14 residues. CDR1 and CDR2 (germline): DFQATT, SNEGSKA (reference sequence). Only a few counts were recorded for this clonotype. One entry per CDR3 protein results from TCRdb running MiXCR on the RT-PCR reads. The sample contains fewer than 700,000 distinct CDR3 sequences, approximately 12% of which appear only once. Sequencing was performed on PBMCs from blood, taken more than 35 days after vaccination. The clonotype originates from a man aged 50 to 59 who received an inactivated influenza vaccine. The rearrangement joins TRBV20-1 to TRBJ2-3, with 8 nucleotides matching TRBD2. CDR3 coding DNA: TGCAGTGCGAGGAAGCGGGAGTCCCCAGATACGCAGTATTTT. As protein: CSARKRESPDTQYF.